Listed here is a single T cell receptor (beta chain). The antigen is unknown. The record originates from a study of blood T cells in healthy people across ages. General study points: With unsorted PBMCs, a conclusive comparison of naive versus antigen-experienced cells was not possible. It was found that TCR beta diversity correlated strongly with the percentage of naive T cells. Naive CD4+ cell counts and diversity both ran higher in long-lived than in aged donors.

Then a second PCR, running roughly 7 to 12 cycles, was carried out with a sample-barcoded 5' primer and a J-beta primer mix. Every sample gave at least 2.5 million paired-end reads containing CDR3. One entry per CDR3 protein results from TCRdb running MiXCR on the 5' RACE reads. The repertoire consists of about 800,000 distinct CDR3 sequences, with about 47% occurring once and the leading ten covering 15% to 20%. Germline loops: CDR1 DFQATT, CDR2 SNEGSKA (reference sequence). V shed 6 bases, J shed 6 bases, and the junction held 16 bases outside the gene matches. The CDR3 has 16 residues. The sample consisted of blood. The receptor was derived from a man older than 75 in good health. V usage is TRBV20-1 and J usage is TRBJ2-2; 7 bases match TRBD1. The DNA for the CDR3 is TGCAGTGCACAAATCGGACAGGCGACAAGCGCCGGGGAGCTGTTTTTT. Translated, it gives CSAQIGQATSAGELFF.